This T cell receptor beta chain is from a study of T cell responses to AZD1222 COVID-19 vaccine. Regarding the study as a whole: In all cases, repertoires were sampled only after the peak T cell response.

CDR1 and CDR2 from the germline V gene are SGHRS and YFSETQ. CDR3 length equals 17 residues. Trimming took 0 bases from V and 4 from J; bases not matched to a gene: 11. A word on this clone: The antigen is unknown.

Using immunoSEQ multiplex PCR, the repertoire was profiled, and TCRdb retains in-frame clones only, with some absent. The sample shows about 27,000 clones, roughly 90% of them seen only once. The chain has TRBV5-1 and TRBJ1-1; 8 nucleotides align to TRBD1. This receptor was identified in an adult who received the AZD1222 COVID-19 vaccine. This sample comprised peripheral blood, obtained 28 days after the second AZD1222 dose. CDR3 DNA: TGCGCCAGCAGCTTGGCCAGCAGGGGGCGAATGGTCACTGAAGCTTTCTTT. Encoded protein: CASSLASRGRMVTEAFF.